The 18 T cell receptor beta chains below all came from one sample that was sequenced in a study of blood T cell repertoires in COVID-19. Clones were sequenced by immunoSEQ multiplex PCR, and TCRdb holds only the in-frame ones, with some missing. The table lists 120,000 to 150,000 clones, about nine tenths of them singletons. The sequencing sample was made of peripheral blood. The origin of the receptors is a woman aged 50 to 65 with acute or convalescent COVID-19.

CDR3 DNA: TGTGCCAGCAGCTTAGCCTGGGGCCTCGACGGGAGCTACAACACAGATACGCAGTATTTT. Residues: CASSLAWGLDGSYNTDTQYF. The chain carries TRBV13 and TRBJ2-3; D possibly corresponds to TRBD2 (6 bases). Germline assignment: CDR1 PRHDT and CDR2 FYEKMQ (reference sequence). CDR3 length: 20 residues. The V end was cut by 1 base, the J end by 2 bases, with 25 bases between.

The chain uses TRBV29-1 and TRBJ1-5; 9 nucleotides line up with TRBD1. With V trimmed by 4 bases and J by 6 bases, 7 bases remained unmatched. The CDR3 consists of 14 residues. The germline gives CDR1 SQVTM, CDR2 ANQGSEA. The CDR3 here is CSVAPGQGSQPQHF. The CDR3 DNA is TGCAGCGTTGCCCCGGGACAGGGATCTCAGCCCCAGCATTTT.

J is TRBJ2-1 and V is TRBV11-3, with no clear D. The V end lost 0 bases, the J end lost 8 bases, and 8 bases lay between the germline ends. Per the germline V gene, CDR1 is SGHNT and CDR2 is YENEEA. This CDR3 has 13 residues. The CDR3 DNA reads TGTGCCAGCAGCTTAGATTACCGAGATGAGCAGTTCTTC. This encodes CASSLDYRDEQFF. The full variable domain, with the rest looked up from reference TRBV11-3 and TRBJ2-1, is EAGVVQSPRYKIIEKKQPVAFWCNPISGHNTLYWYLQNLGQGPELLIRYENEEAVDDSQLPKDRFSAERLKGVDSTLKIQPAELGDSAVYLCASSLDYRDEQFFGPGTRLTVL.

This clone showed up just once. The chain recombines TRBV6-1 with TRBJ2-3, with 8 bases aligning to TRBD1. CDR1 and CDR2 (germline): MNHNS, SASEGT. The CDR3 spans 16 residues. The V gene end was trimmed by 2 bases and the J gene end by 4 bases; junction bases not matched to a gene: 8. DNA of the CDR3: TGTGCCAGCAGTGAACCTTCGAGACAGGGGTCAGATACGCAGTATTTT. Residues: CASSEPSRQGSDTQYF.

This chain joins TRBV30 and TRBJ1-1; weak D call: TRBD1 (5 bases). The length of the CDR3 is 14 residues. Looked up from germline, CDR1 is GTSNPN and CDR2 is SVGIG (reference sequence). Trimming removed 0 bases from V and 10 bases from J, with 18 bases in between. CDR3 residues: CAWSVNRQIGRAFF. The CDR3 bases are TGTGCCTGGAGTGTTAACAGGCAGATCGGGCGAGCTTTCTTT.

This chain uses TRBV9 with TRBJ2-7; possibly TRBD1 for D (5 bases). The CDR3 has 14 residues. Per germline, CDR1 SGDLS and CDR2 YYNGEE. V lost 3 bases and J 0 bases, leaving 10 bases between the germline ends. The CDR3 coding sequence is TGTGCCAGCAGCGCGGTGGGGCTCTCCTACGAGCAGTACTTC. Translated: CASSAVGLSYEQYF. The whole variable domain, filled in from reference TRBV9 and TRBJ2-7, reads DSGVTQTPKHLITATGQRVTLRCSPRSGDLSVYWYQQSLDQGLQFLIQYYNGEERAKGNILERFSAQQFPDLHSELNLSSLELGDSALYFCASSAVGLSYEQYFGPGTRLTVT.

The table lists this clone with a few counts. This chain connects TRBV5-5 to TRBJ2-3; D gene uncertain. Per germline, CDR1 SGHKS and CDR2 YYEKEE (reference sequence). There are 15 residues in the CDR3. Trimming pared 1 base from V and 4 bases from J, leaving 13 bases between. The CDR3 nucleotides read TGTGCCAGCAGCTTGCTCCACACGCGGCCAGATACGCAGTATTTT. Translation: CASSLLHTRPDTQYF.

V usage is TRBV5-1 and J usage is TRBJ1-1, with 8 bases identical to TRBD1. This CDR3 has 15 residues. The V segment lost 0 bases and the J segment 5 bases; nucleotides outside the gene matches: 6. CDR1 is SGHRS, CDR2 YFSETQ, per germline. The CDR3 reads CASSLDIRGQTEAFF. The CDR3 DNA is TGCGCCAGCAGCTTGGATATCAGGGGGCAGACTGAAGCTTTCTTT.

The V call is TRBV28, the J call TRBJ1-3; D is possibly TRBD1 (5 bases). The CDR3 has 14 amino acids. Looked up from germline, CDR1 is MDHEN and CDR2 is SYDVKM. V gave up 1 base and J gave up 1 base, with 5 bases separating them. CDR3 sequence reads: CASSLSGSGNTIYF. The CDR3 nucleotides read TGTGCCAGCAGTTTATCAGGGTCTGGAAACACCATATATTTT.

The V gene is TRBV30, the J gene TRBJ2-5, with a weak D call TRBD2 (5 bases). Deletions cut 5 bases from V and 2 bases from J, with 6 bases between. Germline-derived CDR1 and CDR2 are GTSNPN and SVGIG (reference sequence). This CDR3 comprises 11 residues. The CDR3 loop is CAWRGQETQYF. The DNA for the CDR3 is TGTGCCTGGCGGGGACAAGAGACCCAGTACTTC. Full variable domain (rest looked up from reference TRBV30 and TRBJ2-5): SQTIHQWPATLVQPVGSPLSLECTVEGTSNPNLYWYRQAAGRGLQLLFYSVGIGQISSEVPQNLSASRPQDRQFILSSKKLLLSDSGFYLCAWRGQETQYFGPGTRLLVL.

The CDR3 region is CASTPWGGGPTDTQYF. Here the CDR3 DNA reads TGTGCCAGCACCCCTTGGGGGGGAGGGCCGACAGATACGCAGTATTTT. The V gene is TRBV3-1 (or the pseudogene TRBV3-2), the J gene TRBJ2-3; 7 bases fit TRBD2. CDR3 length: 16 residues. Trimming cost V 7 bases and J 3 bases; bases outside gene matches: 13. Per germline, CDR1 LGHDT and CDR2 YNNKEL (reference sequence).

This clone appeared a single time. The rearrangement uses TRBV5-1 and TRBJ1-1, with a weak D call TRBD1 (5 bases). Germline V gene sequence: CDR1 SGHRS, CDR2 YFSETQ. With 5 bases removed from V and 6 bases from J, the gap between germline ends came to 20 bases. The CDR3 contains 15 residues. DNA for the CDR3: TGCGCCAGCAGTCCACGTGGGGGGGACGCACCTGAAGCTTTCTTT. The encoded protein is CASSPRGGDAPEAFF.

J is TRBJ1-2 and V is TRBV14, with TRBD1 matching 7 bases. The CDR3 covers 15 residues. The V gene end was trimmed by 2 bases and the J gene end by 4 bases; junction bases not matched to a gene: 7. The germline V gene has CDR1 SGHDN and CDR2 FVKESK. The CDR3 loop reads CASSQQGQRSYGYTF. The CDR3 region has the DNA TGTGCCAGCAGCCAACAGGGACAGAGAAGCTATGGCTACACCTTC.

The rearrangement joins TRBV4-2 to TRBJ2-3; 9 nucleotides line up with TRBD2. After removal of 0 bases from V and 1 base from J, the junction contained 11 bases not matched to a gene. Germline-derived CDR1 and CDR2 are LGHNA and YNFKEQ. The CDR3 loop spans 19 amino acids. The CDR3 loop is CASSQDLSGGGAGTDTQYF. The DNA for the CDR3 is TGTGCCAGCAGCCAAGATCTCTCCGGCGGGGGGGCAGGCACAGATACGCAGTATTTT.

The V call is TRBV6-6, the J call TRBJ2-7; 8 nucleotides agree with TRBD1. Germline CDR1 is MNHNY and CDR2 is SVGAGI (reference sequence). The CDR3 runs 13 residues. V shed 6 bases and J 2 bases; nucleotides not matched to a gene: 3. The CDR3 nucleotides are TGTGCCAGCAGGCGGACAGGGCCCTACGAGCAGTACTTC. This sequence encodes CASRRTGPYEQYF.

The chain links TRBV2 to TRBJ2-5; D is possibly TRBD2 (6 bases). This CDR3 comprises 13 residues. Germline V gene lookup returns CDR1 SNHLY and CDR2 FYNNEI. Trimming removed 8 bases from V and 5 bases from J, with 15 bases in between. Here the CDR3 reads CASGWTNGETQYF. In nucleotides, the CDR3 is TGTGCCAGCGGGTGGACTAACGGTGAGACCCAGTACTTC.

The genes are TRBV4-1 and TRBJ1-1, with a weak D call TRBD1 (6 bases). Germline V gene sequence: CDR1 MGHRA, CDR2 YSYEKL. V dropped 2 bases and J dropped 5 bases, with 18 bases sitting between them. The length of the CDR3 is 16 residues. The CDR3: CASSQRQGFGLTEAFF. CDR3 coding DNA: TGCGCCAGCAGCCAAAGGCAGGGGTTCGGATTGACTGAAGCTTTCTTT.

The rearrangement joins TRBV7-9 to TRBJ1-1; D ambiguous. CDR3 length equals 14 residues. V was cut by 4 bases and J by 4 bases, with 13 bases left in between. CDR1 and CDR2 from the germline V gene are SEHNR and FQNEAQ (reference sequence). CDR3 DNA sequence: TGTGCCAGCAGCTCTCACGGGGAAAGCACTGAAGCTTTCTTT. This translates into CASSSHGESTEAFF.